This TCR beta chain appears in the sequencing data of a study of T cells after yellow fever vaccination. One entry per CDR3 protein, called by TCRdb with MiXCR from the 5' RACE reads. The sample records about 340,000 distinct CDR3 sequences, under 15% being singletons. This clonotype has just a few counts. Germline V gene data show CDR1 as SNHLY and CDR2 as FYNNEI. This CDR3 comprises 12 residues. After removal of 8 bases from V and 7 bases from J, the junction contained 7 bases not matched to a gene. Specimen: CD4+ T cells sorted from PBMCs, collected 15 days after the yellow fever booster vaccination. This chain connects TRBV2 to TRBJ1-2, with 7 positions matching TRBD1. The clonotype originates from a man aged 18 to 35 who received the YFV17D yellow fever vaccine. The CDR3 spells CASAQGDRGYTF. CDR3 DNA sequence: TGTGCCAGCGCCCAGGGGGACCGTGGCTACACCTTC.